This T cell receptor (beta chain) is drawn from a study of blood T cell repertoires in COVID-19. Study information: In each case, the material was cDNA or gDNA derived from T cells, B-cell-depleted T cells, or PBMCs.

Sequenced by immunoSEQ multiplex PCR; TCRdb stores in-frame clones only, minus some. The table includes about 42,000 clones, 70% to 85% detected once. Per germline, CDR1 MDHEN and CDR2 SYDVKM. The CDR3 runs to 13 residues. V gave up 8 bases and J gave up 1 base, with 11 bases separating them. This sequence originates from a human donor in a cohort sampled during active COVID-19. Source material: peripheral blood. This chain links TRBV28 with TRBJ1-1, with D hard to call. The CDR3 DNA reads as TGTGCCAGCGGGAGGGATAGGAACACTGAAGCTTTCTTT. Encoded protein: CASGRDRNTEAFF. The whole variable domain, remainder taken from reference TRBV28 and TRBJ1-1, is DVKVTQSSRYLVKRTGEKVFLECVQDMDHENMFWYRQDPGLGLRLIYFSYDVKMKEKGDIPEGYSVSREKKERFSLILESASTNQTSMYLCASGRDRNTEAFFGQGTRLTVV.